Listed below are T cell receptor beta chains from one sample, sequenced in a study of blood T cell repertoires in COVID-19. The method was immunoSEQ multiplex PCR; TCRdb's version includes in-frame clones alone and lacks a portion of them. The sample contains about 280,000 clones, approximately 86% of which appear only once. The sequenced sample was peripheral blood. The receptors stem from a woman aged 30 to 39 who had recovered from COVID-19. CDR3s include the opening cysteine and the closing phenylalanine or tryptophan. D genes are given only for firm matches. Not every row has a clone size; where given, it reads once, few, many or a size class.

V: TRBV27; size: -; D: -; J: TRBJ1-1; CDR3: CASSLGIGGNTEAFF; DNA: TGTGCCAGCAGTTTAGGGATCGGAGGGAACACTGAAGCTTTCTTT
V: TRBV18; size: -; D: -; J: TRBJ1-5; CDR3: CASSPSQGPSNQPQHF; DNA: TGTGCCAGCTCACCAAGTCAGGGGCCAAGCAATCAGCCCCAGCATTTT
V: TRBV6-4; size: -; D: TRBD1; J: TRBJ2-7; CDR3: CASSEGQGAYEQYF; DNA: TGTGCCAGCAGTGAAGGACAGGGGGCCTACGAGCAGTACTTC
V: TRBV5-4; size: once; D: -; J: TRBJ2-4; CDR3: CASSLAPGTKNIQYF; DNA: TGTGCCAGCAGCTTGGCCCCCGGGACCAAAAACATTCAGTACTTC
V: TRBV20-1; size: -; D: TRBD2; J: TRBJ2-5; CDR3: CSASDRTSGEETQYF; DNA: TGCAGTGCTAGTGACAGGACTAGCGGGGAAGAGACCCAGTACTTC
V: TRBV27; size: -; D: TRBD1; J: TRBJ1-6; CDR3: CASSSTSTGGNSPLHF; DNA: TGTGCCAGCAGTTCGACCTCGACAGGGGGGAATTCACCCCTCCACTTT
V: TRBV3-1/TRBV3-2; size: -; D: -; J: TRBJ1-1; CDR3: CASSQVYDRNTEAFF; DNA: TGTGCCAGCAGCCAAGTTTATGACAGAAACACTGAAGCTTTCTTT
V: TRBV27; size: -; D: -; J: TRBJ2-6; CDR3: CASSPTWQLPSGANVLTF; DNA: TGTGCCAGCAGTCCCACCTGGCAGTTACCCTCTGGGGCCAACGTCCTGACTTTC
V: TRBV6-5; size: -; D: TRBD1; J: TRBJ2-7; CDR3: CASIRTGSSYEQYF; DNA: TGTGCCAGCATTCGGACAGGGAGCTCCTACGAGCAGTACTTC
V: TRBV2; size: -; D: TRBD2; J: TRBJ2-3; CDR3: CASSGRLAGPTDTQYF; DNA: TGTGCCAGCTCGGGTAGACTAGCGGGACCCACAGATACGCAGTATTTT
V: TRBV14; size: -; D: -; J: TRBJ2-3; CDR3: CASSRLQTDTQYF; DNA: TGTGCCAGCAGCCGGCTACAGACAGATACGCAGTATTTT
V: TRBV6-5; size: once; D: -; J: TRBJ1-1; CDR3: CASSYGQMNTEAFF; DNA: TGTGCCAGCAGTTACGGACAGATGAACACTGAAGCTTTCTTT